A single sample gave rise to the 31 T cell receptor beta chains below, sequenced in a study of early T cells in non-severe SARS-CoV-2 infection (dated by TCRdb to about 2021). The protocol used for the library was 5' RACE. These reads were obtained on a NextSeq 500. TCRdb ran its own pipeline on the public reads, namely fastp trimming at Q25 and MiXCR clone calling, and kept in-frame beta chains. Every entry covers one CDR3 protein and lists the most common genes and DNA from its rows. Counted in this sample were 25,000 to 30,000 distinct CDR3 sequences; roughly 5.3% of them appeared once. Together, the top ten hold around 4.5% of the sample. The sample was whole blood. The receptors here all came from an adult who was a healthcare worker with PCR-confirmed SARS-CoV-2 infection or an uninfected control (not recorded which).

The table lists this clonotype with many counts. V gene TRBV19 combines with J gene TRBJ2-3, with 7 bases lining up with TRBD2. Germline V gives CDR1 LNHDA, CDR2 SQIVND (reference sequence). CDR3 length: 15 residues. V dropped 1 base and J dropped 1; count of bases not matched to a gene: 2. DNA of the CDR3: TGTGCCAGTAGTATAGTCGCGGGAGGCACAGATACGCAGTATTTT. It encodes CASSIVAGGTDTQYF.

This clonotype occurred many times. V usage is TRBV4-3 and J usage is TRBJ1-2, with D possibly matching TRBD1 (6 bases). The V gene lost 6 bases and the J gene lost 5 bases, with 16 bases spanning the gap. Germline V gene sequence: CDR1 LGHNA, CDR2 YSLEER. The CDR3 sequence is 14 residues long. In nucleotides, the CDR3 is TGCGCCAGCAGTAGCGACAGGACCAATTATGGCTACACCTTC. This codes for CASSSDRTNYGYTF.

In this sample, this clonotype turned up a few times. This chain links TRBV18 with TRBJ1-4; no clear D gene. Germline V gene lookup returns CDR1 KGHSH and CDR2 LQKENI. The CDR3 consists of 12 residues. The V and J ends lost 2 bases and 7 bases respectively, with 5 bases between them. The CDR3 loop reads CASSPDTEKLFF. DNA of the CDR3: TGTGCCAGCTCACCAGACACTGAAAAACTGTTTTTT. The full variable domain, its missing parts supplied by reference TRBV18 and TRBJ1-4, is NAGVMQNPRHLVRRRGQEARLRCSPMKGHSHVYWYRQLPEEGLKFMVYLQKENIIDESGMPKERFSAEFPKEGPSILRIQQVVRGDSAAYFCASSPDTEKLFFGSGTQLSVL.

This clonotype was detected ten times or more. This chain connects TRBV28 to TRBJ1-6, with a tentative D call TRBD1 (6 bases). V was clipped by 6 bases and J by 10 bases, with 22 bases between them. Germline values: CDR1 MDHEN, CDR2 SYDVKM. The CDR3 has 16 residues. In nucleotides, the CDR3 is TGTGCCAGCAGGGGGGAGGGGACATGGTTGCAGTCACCCCTCCACTTT. Protein product: CASRGEGTWLQSPLHF.

This clonotype is labeled medium-sized. The chain employs TRBV4-2 and TRBJ1-1; no clear D. Trimming pared 0 bases from V and 1 base from J, leaving 9 bases between. Germline loops: CDR1 LGHNA, CDR2 YNFKEQ. This CDR3 contains 15 residues. CDR3 DNA sequence: TGTGCCAGCAGCCAAGATTTCTCGGGGAACACTGAAGCTTTCTTT. It specifies CASSQDFSGNTEAFF.

There are a few counts of this clonotype. This chain connects TRBV29-1 to TRBJ2-1, with unresolved D. The germline V and J ends were trimmed by 3 bases and 5 bases, with 11 bases remaining between them. The germline V gene has CDR1 SQVTM and CDR2 ANQGSEA. The CDR3 consists of 13 residues. CDR3 DNA: TGCAGCGTTGAGAGGCAACAGAACAATGAGCAGTTCTTC. Protein sequence: CSVERQQNNEQFF.

This clonotype was detected once. This sequence joins TRBV28 and TRBJ2-3; D call uncertain. Deletions cut 4 bases from V and 4 bases from J, with 18 bases between. The CDR3 is made up of 16 amino acids. Germline CDR1 is MDHEN and CDR2 is SYDVKM. DNA for the CDR3: TGTGCCAGCAGTTCCAGGCCTGGACGCTGGCCAGATACGCAGTATTTT. Encoded protein: CASSSRPGRWPDTQYF.

The V call is TRBV29-1, the J call TRBJ2-1; TRBD2 aligns across 7 bases. V lost 5 bases, J lost 2 bases, and 9 bases stayed unmatched. CDR1 and CDR2 from the germline V gene are SQVTM and ANQGSEA. This CDR3 is 15 amino acids long. CDR3 amino acids: CSVLVGGPPYNEQFF. In nucleotides, the CDR3 is TGCAGCGTTTTAGTGGGAGGGCCCCCCTACAATGAGCAGTTCTTC.

This clonotype was recorded many times. The rearrangement uses TRBV20-1 and TRBJ1-2; D call uncertain. CDR3 length: 14 residues. V was trimmed by 5 bases and J by 4 bases, leaving 17 bases between them. Looked up from germline, CDR1 is DFQATT and CDR2 is SNEGSKA (reference sequence). The CDR3 nucleotides are TGCAGTGCTCGAAGGCAGGAGAAGGGCTATGGCTACACCTTC. Protein: CSARRQEKGYGYTF.

This clonotype was counted only a few times. The chain couples TRBV29-1 to TRBJ1-3; D may be TRBD1 (6 bases). The CDR3 is made up of 14 amino acids. The germline CDR1 and CDR2 sequences are SQVTM and ANQGSEA. The V end was cut by 6 bases, the J end by 0 bases, with 12 bases between. CDR3: CSVHRASSGNTIYF. The CDR3 region has the DNA TGCAGCGTGCACAGGGCGAGCTCTGGAAACACCATATATTTT.

This clonotype appeared many times. The V gene is TRBV18, the J gene TRBJ2-1; TRBD1 aligns across 11 bases. CDR3 length: 16 residues. V was clipped by 4 bases and J by 6 bases; unmatched bases: 8. CDR1 and CDR2 from the germline V gene are KGHSH and LQKENI. CDR3 region: CASSQTGTGGINEQFF. The DNA for the CDR3 is TGTGCCAGCTCACAAACCGGGACAGGGGGGATCAATGAGCAGTTCTTC.

This clonotype was seen many times. The chain has TRBV19 and TRBJ2-1; 10 nucleotides agree with TRBD2. Per germline, CDR1 LNHDA and CDR2 SQIVND (reference sequence). With V trimmed by 6 bases and J by 7 bases, 12 bases remained unmatched. The CDR3 spans 16 residues. The chain's CDR3 is CASSRILAGGLNEQFF. The CDR3 DNA reads as TGTGCCAGTAGCCGAATATTAGCGGGAGGTCTGAATGAGCAGTTCTTC.

This clonotype was detected ten times or more. The chain carries TRBV3-1 and TRBJ1-5; a weak D match, TRBD1 (5 bases). V lost 1 base and J 6 bases, leaving 7 bases between the germline ends. Germline loops: CDR1 LGHDT, CDR2 YNNKEL (reference sequence). This CDR3 comprises 13 residues. The CDR3 sequence is CASSQGGGQPQHF. The CDR3 coding sequence is TGTGCCAGCAGCCAAGGGGGGGGTCAGCCCCAGCATTTT.

Ten or more counts support this clonotype. This chain uses TRBV7-3 with TRBJ2-1; 8 bases are shared with TRBD2. CDR3 size: 16 residues. V gave up 5 bases and J gave up 1 base; unmatched junction bases: 7. Germline assignment: CDR1 SGHTA and CDR2 FQGTGA. CDR3 region: CASSGSGSRSYNEQFF. Written as DNA, the CDR3 is TGTGCCAGCAGCGGCAGCGGGAGCCGATCCTACAATGAGCAGTTCTTC. Using reference TRBV7-3 and TRBJ2-1 for the parts outside the CDR3, the full variable domain is GAGVSQTPSNKVTEKGKYVELRCDPISGHTALYWYRQSLGQGPEFLIYFQGTGAADDSGLPNDRFFAVRPEGSVSTLKIQRTERGDSAVYLCASSGSGSRSYNEQFFGPGTRLTVL.

This clonotype was found a few times. The chain carries TRBV5-8 and TRBJ2-7, with 11 bases matching TRBD1. Per the germline V gene, CDR1 is SGHTS and CDR2 is YDEGEE. This CDR3 is 16 amino acids long. Trimming cost V 1 base and J 3 bases; bases outside gene matches: 6. CDR3 sequence (DNA): TGTGCCAGCAGCTTGATTCCCGGGACAGGGGGCTACGAGCAGTACTTC. This sequence encodes CASSLIPGTGGYEQYF.

This clonotype was recorded many times. The rearrangement uses TRBV7-9 and TRBJ1-5, with a weak D call TRBD1 (5 bases). CDR3 length equals 13 residues. Germline values: CDR1 SEHNR, CDR2 FQNEAQ (reference sequence). V shed 6 bases and J shed 16 bases, with 22 bases lying between them. The CDR3 nucleotides read TGTGCCAGCAGACCCATCAAGACAGCGGTATTACATTTT. It specifies CASRPIKTAVLHF.

This clonotype was counted at least ten times. V gene TRBV18 combines with J gene TRBJ2-1; unclear D gene. CDR1 KGHSH and CDR2 LQKENI come from the germline V gene. V was clipped by 2 bases and J by 13 bases, with 21 bases between them. The CDR3 covers 15 residues. The DNA of the CDR3 is TGTGCCAGCTCACCAGCCGGGTCCGCGTCCAGCACTCAGTTCTTC. Protein sequence: CASSPAGSASSTQFF.

There are many counts of this clonotype. The chain joins TRBV6-2 or TRBV6-3 to TRBJ1-1; TRBD1 matches 7 bases. Trimming took 5 bases from V and 1 from J; bases not matched to a gene: 7. CDR1 and CDR2 from the germline V gene are MNHEY and SVGEGT. The CDR3 is 15 amino acids. The CDR3 DNA is TGTGCCAGCAGTAACAAACAGGGGACGAACACTGAAGCTTTCTTT. This codes for CASSNKQGTNTEAFF.

This clonotype was observed at least ten times. The chain employs TRBV9 and TRBJ1-1; TRBD1 is a possible D gene (5 bases). CDR1 is SGDLS and CDR2 is YYNGEE in the germline V gene. Trimming left V 0 bases short and J 8 bases short, with 14 bases between. CDR3 length equals 14 residues. The CDR3 nucleotides are TGTGCCAGCAGCGTAGGGGGCGAGGCGGGAGAAGCTTTCTTT. Translating it yields CASSVGGEAGEAFF.

This clonotype was seen repeatedly, ten times or more. The CDR3 nucleotides are TGCGCCAGCAGCCAAGATAACAGCCGGGCGACTAATGAAAAACTGTTTTTT. Protein sequence: CASSQDNSRATNEKLFF. The J gene is TRBJ1-4, the V gene TRBV4-1; no clear D gene. This CDR3 region has 17 residues. V shed 0 bases and J shed 2 bases, with 13 bases lying between them. Germline loops: CDR1 MGHRA, CDR2 YSYEKL.

This clonotype was detected ten times or more. V and J are TRBV19 and TRBJ1-5, with 10 bases identical to TRBD1. Germline values: CDR1 LNHDA, CDR2 SQIVND (reference sequence). V gave up 4 bases and J gave up 1 base; unmatched junction bases: 7. The CDR3 extends over 17 amino acids. CDR3 bases: TGTGCCAGTAGTAGTCCGGGACAGGGGACAAGCAATCAGCCCCAGCATTTT. It yields the protein CASSSPGQGTSNQPQHF.

The CDR3 DNA reads as TGTGCCAGCAGCAATCGACAGGGGGCAGGCTACGAGCAGTACTTC. Translation gives CASSNRQGAGYEQYF. The V and J genes are TRBV27 and TRBJ2-7, with TRBD1 matching over 10 bases. Germline V gene lookup returns CDR1 MNHEY and CDR2 SMNVEV (reference sequence). This CDR3 is 15 amino acids long. V was clipped by 6 bases and J by 3 bases; unmatched bases: 8.

Many counts were recorded for this clonotype. The gene calls are TRBV5-8 and TRBJ2-6; no clear D. CDR3 length equals 18 residues. Deletions cut 3 bases from V and 1 base from J, with 17 bases between. Germline CDR1 is SGHTS and CDR2 is YDEGEE. The CDR3 sequence is CASSYRASFASGANVLTF. The CDR3 nucleotides read TGTGCCAGCAGCTACCGGGCCTCCTTTGCTTCTGGGGCCAACGTCCTGACTTTC.

V is TRBV11-1 and J is TRBJ2-3; D call uncertain. The CDR3 is made up of 13 amino acids. Germline V lookup: CDR1 SGHAT, CDR2 FQDESV (reference sequence). Trimming took 4 bases from V and 7 from J, leaving 12 bases between them. CDR3 sequence reads: CASSSLGWYTQYF. The DNA of the CDR3 is TGTGCCAGCAGCTCCCTCGGATGGTATACGCAGTATTTT.

The sample holds a few counts of this clonotype. J is TRBJ2-3 and V is TRBV20-1; D is uncertain. Trimming removed 6 bases at V and 1 base at J, with 8 bases between. The CDR3 extends over 12 amino acids. CDR1 is DFQATT, CDR2 SNEGSKA, per germline (reference sequence). CDR3 loop: CSAGYGTDTQYF. As DNA, the CDR3 is TGCAGTGCGGGGTATGGCACAGATACGCAGTATTTT.

In this sample, this clonotype turned up many times. This chain joins TRBV6-5 and TRBJ1-1, with D uncertain. Germline V lookup: CDR1 MNHEY, CDR2 SVGAGI. The CDR3 has 13 residues. V lost 7 bases, J lost 2 bases, and 11 bases lay in between. CDR3 in DNA: TGTGCCAGCACCCGGCGAGTTAACACTGAAGCTTTCTTT. This codes for CASTRRVNTEAFF.

The sample holds many counts of this clonotype. CDR3 in DNA: TGTGCCAGCAGCCTCGAAACTAGCGTACCTAGCACAGATACGCAGTATTTT. Its protein is CASSLETSVPSTDTQYF. V and J are TRBV28 and TRBJ2-3; 7 positions agree with TRBD2. The trim removed 6 bases at V and 0 bases at J, leaving 12 bases unmatched. There are 17 residues in the CDR3. CDR1 is MDHEN and CDR2 is SYDVKM in the germline V gene.

This clonotype was picked up many times. This chain connects TRBV5-1 to TRBJ1-1, with no clear D. Germline V gives CDR1 SGHRS, CDR2 YFSETQ. V was clipped by 2 bases and J by 8 bases, with 7 bases between them. CDR3 length equals 11 residues. In nucleotides, the CDR3 is TGCGCCAGCAGCTTTTCGGGGGAAGCTTTCTTT. Its protein is CASSFSGEAFF.

There are many counts of this clonotype. V usage is TRBV5-8 and J usage is TRBJ1-6, with a tentative D call TRBD1 (6 bases). The germline V and J ends were trimmed by 2 bases and 2 bases, with 23 bases remaining between them. In germline, CDR1 is SGHTS, CDR2 YDEGEE. CDR3 length equals 20 residues. CDR3 nucleotides: TGTGCCAGCAGCTTTCCCCGGCATAAAACGGGGGCAGCCTATAATTCACCCCTCCACTTT. It is translated as CASSFPRHKTGAAYNSPLHF.

V gene TRBV2 combines with J gene TRBJ1-5; D not certain. The ends were cut back, 6 bases at V and 3 bases at J, with 6 bases in the middle. Per germline, CDR1 SNHLY and CDR2 FYNNEI. The CDR3 spans 12 residues. The CDR3 bases are TGTGCCAGCAGGGGGTCCAATCAGCCCCAGCATTTT. Protein: CASRGSNQPQHF.

This clonotype was counted many times. V is TRBV12-3 or TRBV12-4 and J is TRBJ1-5; D is ambiguous. The V end was cut by 2 bases, the J end by 4 bases, with 9 bases between. The CDR3 covers 14 residues. CDR3 bases: TGTGCCAGCAGTTTACCGGGCCTTAATCAGCCCCAGCATTTT. Translated: CASSLPGLNQPQHF.